One and the same sample provided the 8 T cell receptor beta chains below, sequenced in a study of T cells in Graves' hyperthyroidism and ophthalmopathy. TCR beta CDR3 sequences were amplified from RNA transcripts. HTBI primers drove first-round RT-PCR of the TCR CDR3. One entry per CDR3 protein, called by TCRdb with MiXCR from the multiplex PCR reads. Of 150,000 or so distinct CDR3 sequences listed, over 7.5% are singletons. Source material: blood. These receptors all come from a woman aged 18-30 years with Graves' hyperthyroidism that later progressed to Graves' ophthalmopathy.

This sequence joins TRBV5-1 and TRBJ1-6; 9 bases line up with TRBD1. Per germline, CDR1 SGHRS and CDR2 YFSETQ. Trimming at V came to 5 bases and at J to 11 bases, leaving 11 bases not matched to a gene. The CDR3 has 15 residues. CDR3 protein: CASRNTGGLGPPLHF. The CDR3 coding sequence is TGCGCCAGCAGAAATACAGGGGGCCTAGGTCCACCCCTCCACTTT.

The chain has TRBV4-1 and TRBJ2-1; 10 bases are shared with TRBD2. In germline, CDR1 is MGHRA, CDR2 YSYEKL. V lost 2 bases to trimming and J lost 6 bases; unmatched junction nucleotides: 4. The CDR3 loop spans 15 amino acids. In DNA form, the CDR3 reads TGCGCCAGCAGCCAACTAGCGGGGGAGGCCAATGAGCAGTTCTTC. Protein: CASSQLAGEANEQFF.

Ten or more counts support this clonotype. V gene TRBV3-1 combines with J gene TRBJ2-1; the D gene could be TRBD1 or TRBD2 (5 bases each). This CDR3 spans 13 amino acids. The V gene lost 2 bases and the J gene lost 10 bases, with 12 bases spanning the gap. From germline, CDR1 is LGHDT and CDR2 YNNKEL (reference sequence). CDR3 bases: TGTGCCAGCAGCCAATATCTTGGGGACGAGCAGTTCTTC. It encodes CASSQYLGDEQFF.

This clonotype came up many times. This chain joins TRBV2 and TRBJ1-5; D uncertain. Germline V gene data show CDR1 as SNHLY and CDR2 as FYNNEI. CDR3 length: 13 amino acids. V lost 4 bases and J lost 5, with 9 bases in between. CDR3: CASSVEDYQPQHF. Here the CDR3 DNA reads TGTGCCAGCAGTGTGGAGGACTATCAGCCCCAGCATTTT.

Turning to this clonotype: A much larger clonotype is one base distant, so this may be a read error. CDR3 sequence: CSAGEYNEQVF. The CDR3 DNA reads TGCAGTGCCGGGGAGTACAATGAGCAGGTCTTC. The chain uses TRBV20-1 and TRBJ2-1; a weak D match, TRBD2 (5 bases). The CDR3 contains 11 residues. Germline V gene sequence: CDR1 DFQATT, CDR2 SNEGSKA (reference sequence).

This clonotype was seen many times. The gene calls are TRBV5-1 and TRBJ2-3; unclear D gene. Germline V gene data show CDR1 as SGHRS and CDR2 as YFSETQ. CDR3 length: 18 residues. V was cut by 7 bases and J by 0 bases, with 24 bases left in between. In DNA form, the CDR3 reads TGCGCCAGCGGCAAGCCCTACCCCGACTTAATTAGCACAGATACGCAGTATTTT. Translation: CASGKPYPDLISTDTQYF.

A few counts support this clonotype. V usage is TRBV4-1 and J usage is TRBJ2-2, with unresolved D. V lost 7 bases and J 4 bases, leaving 13 bases between the germline ends. This CDR3 comprises 14 residues. Germline loops: CDR1 MGHRA, CDR2 YSYEKL. CDR3 amino acids: CASTRVVSTGELFF. The CDR3 DNA follows: TGCGCCAGCACCCGTGTAGTGAGCACCGGGGAGCTGTTTTTT.

To note about this clonotype: A read error may be the cause here, since a much bigger clone is one base away. The chain uses TRBV28 and TRBJ2-7; no clear D. Looked up from germline, CDR1 is MDHEN and CDR2 is SYDVKM. The CDR3 sequence is 14 residues long. The CDR3 is CVSSLFLKPYEQHF. The DNA of the CDR3 is TGTGTCAGCAGTTTATTCCTAAAACCCTACGAGCAGCACTTC.